This T cell receptor beta chain was found in a study of blood T cell repertoires in COVID-19. V was clipped by 0 bases and J by 0 bases, with 13 bases between them. Looked up from germline, CDR1 is GTSNPN and CDR2 is SVGIG (reference sequence). The CDR3 runs to 16 residues. Only in-frame clones appear in the TCRdb table, and some are missing; sequencing was by immunoSEQ multiplex PCR. Among some 290,000 clones listed, about nine tenths were seen once. This rearrangement joins TRBV30 to TRBJ2-3; no firm D call. The source of this sequence is a woman between 45 and 60 years old who had recovered from COVID-19. Sample: peripheral blood. The CDR3 bases are TGTGCCTGGAGTGTACTTGGCGGAAGTAGCACAGATACGCAGTATTTT. This translates into CAWSVLGGSSTDTQYF.